These 12 T cell receptor beta chains were sequenced from one sample in a study of T-cell memory formation after mild COVID-19. From the 5' RACE reads, TCRdb called clonotypes with MiXCR, one entry per CDR3 protein. Of a few hundred thousand distinct CDR3 sequences in the sample, approximately 16% were seen once. Input material: PBMCs or a T cell subset sorted from them (not recorded which). Every receptor here comes from a man aged 18 to 29 who had mild COVID-19 (a few samples of this study predate the infection). Cell type and time point are not known.

This clonotype has at least ten counts. The genes are TRBV4-2 and TRBJ2-2, with D perhaps matching TRBD2 (5 bases). Per the germline V gene, CDR1 is LGHNA and CDR2 is YNFKEQ. The CDR3 runs to 15 residues. V shed 3 bases and J shed 4 bases, with 12 bases lying between them. CDR3 DNA: TGTGCCAGCAGCCAGGAAGGACTCGCCACCGGGGAGCTGTTTTTT. Its protein product is CASSQEGLATGELFF.

This chain links TRBV6-5 with TRBJ2-7; D may match TRBD1 or TRBD2 (5 bases each). The CDR3 covers 15 residues. Germline-derived CDR1 and CDR2 are MNHEY and SVGAGI. Trimming took off 0 bases at V and 1 base at J, with 10 bases between the two ends. CDR3 coding DNA: TGTGCCAGCAGTTACTCCCGGGACCGTTCCTACGAGCAGTACTTC. Residues: CASSYSRDRSYEQYF.

The chain employs TRBV29-1 and TRBJ2-7; TRBD1 is a possible D gene (5 bases). The CDR3 has 12 residues. Per the germline V gene, CDR1 is SQVTM and CDR2 is ANQGSEA. The V end was cut by 0 bases, the J end by 9 bases, with 12 bases between. For the CDR3, the DNA is TGCAGCGTTGAAGACCAGGGTTCGAGGCAGTACGTC. It encodes CSVEDQGSRQYV.

The rearrangement uses TRBV14 and TRBJ2-1; 8 bases fit TRBD1. The CDR3 covers 18 residues. CDR1 and CDR2 from the germline V gene are SGHDN and FVKESK. The ends lost 0 bases at V and 6 bases at J; junction bases unmatched: 13. The DNA of the CDR3 is TGTGCCAGCAGCCAAGATTATAAAAGAGGGACAGGTCCCAATGAGCAGTTCTTC. This translates into CASSQDYKRGTGPNEQFF. Complete variable domain (other parts from reference TRBV14 and TRBJ2-1): EAGVTQFPSHSVIEKGQTVTLRCDPISGHDNLYWYRRVMGKEIKFLLHFVKESKQDESGMPNNRFLAERTGGTYSTLKVQPAELEDSGVYFCASSQDYKRGTGPNEQFFGPGTRLTVL.

Only a few counts were recorded for this clonotype. The chain has TRBV9 and TRBJ2-1; D unclear. CDR3 length equals 15 residues. Trimming left V 0 bases short and J 8 bases short, with 15 bases between. The V gene's germline CDR1 is SGDLS and CDR2 YYNGEE. The CDR3: CASSVGIHHGDEQFF. The CDR3 DNA follows: TGTGCCAGCAGCGTAGGTATACACCATGGGGATGAGCAGTTCTTC.

This clonotype was detected only a few times. The gene calls are TRBV28 and TRBJ2-7, with no clear D. The CDR3 is 14 amino acids. The germline CDR1 and CDR2 sequences are MDHEN and SYDVKM. V lost 5 bases and J lost 2, with 13 bases in between. CDR3 protein: CASSPPQRPYEQYV. The CDR3 DNA reads TGTGCCAGCAGTCCTCCCCAACGGCCCTACGAGCAGTACGTC.

The V and J genes are TRBV3-1 and TRBJ2-7, with D perhaps TRBD1 (6 bases). Trimming cost V 2 bases and J 5 bases, with 13 bases left between them. Germline V gene lookup returns CDR1 LGHDT and CDR2 YNNKEL (reference sequence). The CDR3 runs to 14 residues. CDR3 DNA: TGTGCCAGCAGCCAAACACAGGGTATCCACGAGCAGTACTTC. Amino acids: CASSQTQGIHEQYF.

The chain couples TRBV6-5 to TRBJ1-2; 7 positions match TRBD1. The CDR3 loop spans 14 amino acids. V trimming: 7 bases; J trimming: 4 bases; junction bases outside the gene matches: 9. CDR1 is MNHEY and CDR2 is SVGAGI in the germline V gene. CDR3 coding DNA: TGTGCCAGCACCGCAGGACAGGCTAGCTATGGCTACACCTTC. Translating gives CASTAGQASYGYTF.

V is TRBV5-1 and J is TRBJ2-2, with a tentative D call TRBD1 (5 bases). Between the trimmed V and J ends, which lost 7 bases and 5 bases, there was a span of 15 bases. Per germline, CDR1 SGHRS and CDR2 YFSETQ. This CDR3 region has 14 residues. The CDR3 reads CASQTGRATGELFF. In DNA form, the CDR3 reads TGCGCCAGCCAAACAGGTCGGGCGACCGGGGAGCTGTTTTTT.

The sample holds a few counts of this clonotype. The V gene is TRBV24-1, the J gene TRBJ2-1; D might be TRBD1 or TRBD2, each matching 5 bases. Trimming cost V 5 bases and J 3 bases, with 7 bases left between them. There are 13 residues in the CDR3. Germline V gene lookup returns CDR1 KGHDR and CDR2 SFDVKD. The CDR3 spells CATSGGYYNEQFF. For the CDR3, the DNA is TGTGCCACCAGTGGGGGGTACTACAATGAGCAGTTCTTC.

This clonotype appeared a few times. The chain links TRBV20-1 to TRBJ1-5, with 11 bases identical to TRBD1. J was trimmed by 6 bases and V by 5 bases; bases with no gene match: 0. CDR1 is DFQATT and CDR2 is SNEGSKA in the germline V gene (reference sequence). The CDR3 covers 12 residues. CDR3 sequence: CSAGTGGQPQHF. CDR3 coding DNA: TGCAGTGCTGGGACAGGGGGTCAGCCCCAGCATTTT.

Ten or more counts support this clonotype. The CDR3, as DNA: TGCGCCAGCAGCCAACTCCTAGCGGGGGCCGGCACAGATACGCAGTATTTT. Translating it yields CASSQLLAGAGTDTQYF. The V call is TRBV4-3, the J call TRBJ2-3; 10 bases are shared with TRBD2. The CDR3 runs 17 residues. Looked up from germline, CDR1 is LGHNA and CDR2 is YSLEER. Losses at the gene ends were 2 bases for V and 1 base for J; bases not matched to a gene: 6.